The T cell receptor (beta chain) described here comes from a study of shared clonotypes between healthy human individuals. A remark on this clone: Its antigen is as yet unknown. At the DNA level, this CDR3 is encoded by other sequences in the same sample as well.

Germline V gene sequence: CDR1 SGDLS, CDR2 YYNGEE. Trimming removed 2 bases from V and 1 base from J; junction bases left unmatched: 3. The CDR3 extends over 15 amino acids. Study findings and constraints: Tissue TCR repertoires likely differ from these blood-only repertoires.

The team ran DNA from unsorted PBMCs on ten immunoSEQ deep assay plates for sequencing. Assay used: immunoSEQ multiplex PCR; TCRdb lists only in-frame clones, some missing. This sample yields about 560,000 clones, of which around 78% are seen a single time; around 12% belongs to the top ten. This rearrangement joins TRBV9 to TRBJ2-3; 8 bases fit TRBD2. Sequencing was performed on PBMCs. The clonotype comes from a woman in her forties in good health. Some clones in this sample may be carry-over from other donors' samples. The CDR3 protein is CASSVGSGGTDTQYF. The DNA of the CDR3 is TGTGCCAGCAGCGTGGGTAGCGGGGGCACAGATACGCAGTATTTT.